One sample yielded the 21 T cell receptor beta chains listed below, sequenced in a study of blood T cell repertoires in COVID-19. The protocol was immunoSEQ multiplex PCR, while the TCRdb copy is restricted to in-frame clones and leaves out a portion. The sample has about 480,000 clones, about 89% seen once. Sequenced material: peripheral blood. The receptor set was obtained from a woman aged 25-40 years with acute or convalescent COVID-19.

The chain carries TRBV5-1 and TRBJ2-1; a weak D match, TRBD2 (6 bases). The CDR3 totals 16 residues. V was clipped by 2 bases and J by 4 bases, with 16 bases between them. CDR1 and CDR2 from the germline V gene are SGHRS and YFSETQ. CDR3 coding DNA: TGCGCCAGCAGCTTCCGAGGGGCGGGAACTTACAATGAGCAGTTCTTC. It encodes CASSFRGAGTYNEQFF.

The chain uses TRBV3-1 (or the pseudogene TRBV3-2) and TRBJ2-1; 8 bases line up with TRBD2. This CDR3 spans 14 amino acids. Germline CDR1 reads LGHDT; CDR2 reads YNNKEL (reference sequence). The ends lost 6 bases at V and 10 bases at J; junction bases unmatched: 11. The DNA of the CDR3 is TGTGCCAGCAGACAAAGCGGGGGAGGAGGGGAGCAGTTCTTC. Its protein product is CASRQSGGGGEQFF.

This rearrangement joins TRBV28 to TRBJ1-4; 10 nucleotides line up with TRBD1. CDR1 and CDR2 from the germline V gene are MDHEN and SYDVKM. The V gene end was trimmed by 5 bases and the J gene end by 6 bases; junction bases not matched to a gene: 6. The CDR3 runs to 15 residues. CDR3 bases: TGTGCCAGCAGTGCCGCCGGGACAGGGGATGAAAAACTGTTTTTT. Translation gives CASSAAGTGDEKLFF.

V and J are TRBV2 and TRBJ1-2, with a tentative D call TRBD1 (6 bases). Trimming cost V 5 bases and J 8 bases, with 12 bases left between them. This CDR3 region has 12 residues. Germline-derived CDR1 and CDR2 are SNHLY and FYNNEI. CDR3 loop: CASSSGVTGYTF. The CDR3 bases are TGTGCCAGCAGTTCAGGGGTGACGGGCTACACCTTC.

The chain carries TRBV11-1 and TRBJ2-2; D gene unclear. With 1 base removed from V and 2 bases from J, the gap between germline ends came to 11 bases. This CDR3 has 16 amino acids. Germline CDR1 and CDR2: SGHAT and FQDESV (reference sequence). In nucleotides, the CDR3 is TGTGCCAGCAGCTTAGGTTCAGAGGTTAACACCGGGGAGCTGTTTTTT. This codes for CASSLGSEVNTGELFF.

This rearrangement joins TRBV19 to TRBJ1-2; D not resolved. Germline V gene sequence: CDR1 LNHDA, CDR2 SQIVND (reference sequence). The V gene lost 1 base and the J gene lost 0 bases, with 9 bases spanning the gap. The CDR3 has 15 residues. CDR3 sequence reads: CASSIGRASNYGYTF. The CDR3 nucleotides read TGTGCCAGTAGTATAGGTCGAGCATCTAACTATGGCTACACCTTC.

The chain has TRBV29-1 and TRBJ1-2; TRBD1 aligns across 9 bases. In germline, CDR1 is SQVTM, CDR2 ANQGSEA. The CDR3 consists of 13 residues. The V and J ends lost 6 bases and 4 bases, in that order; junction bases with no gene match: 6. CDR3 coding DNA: TGCAGCGTGGGGGACAGGGTGACCTATGGCTACACCTTC. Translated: CSVGDRVTYGYTF.

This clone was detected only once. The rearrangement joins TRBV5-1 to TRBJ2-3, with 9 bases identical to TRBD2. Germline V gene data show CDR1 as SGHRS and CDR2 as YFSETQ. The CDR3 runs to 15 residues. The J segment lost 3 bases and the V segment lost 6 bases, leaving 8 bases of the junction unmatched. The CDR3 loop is CASTHSGGRTDTQYF. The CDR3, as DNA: TGCGCCAGCACCCATAGCGGGGGACGGACAGATACGCAGTATTTT.

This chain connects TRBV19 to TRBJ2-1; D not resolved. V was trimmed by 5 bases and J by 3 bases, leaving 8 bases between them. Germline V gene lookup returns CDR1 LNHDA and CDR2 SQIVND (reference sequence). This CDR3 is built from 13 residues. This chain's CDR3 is CASSGDNYNEQFF. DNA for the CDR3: TGTGCCAGTAGTGGTGACAACTACAATGAGCAGTTCTTC.

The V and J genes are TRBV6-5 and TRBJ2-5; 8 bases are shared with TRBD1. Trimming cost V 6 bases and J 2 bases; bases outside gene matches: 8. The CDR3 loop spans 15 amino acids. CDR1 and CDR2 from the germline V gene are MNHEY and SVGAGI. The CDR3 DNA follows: TGTGCCAGCAGCCGGACAGGGACGTTGCAAGAGACCCAGTACTTC. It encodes CASSRTGTLQETQYF.

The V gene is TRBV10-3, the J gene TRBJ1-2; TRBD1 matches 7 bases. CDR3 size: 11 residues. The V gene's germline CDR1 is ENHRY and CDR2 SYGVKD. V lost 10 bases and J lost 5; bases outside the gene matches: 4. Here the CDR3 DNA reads TGTGCCACAGGGACAGATTATGGCTACACCTTC. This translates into CATGTDYGYTF.

DNA of the CDR3: TGTGCCAGCAGCCACGGGACAGCCGCTGAAGCTTTCTTT. Translation gives CASSHGTAAEAFF. The chain combines TRBV6-2 or TRBV6-3 with TRBJ1-1; 7 positions agree with TRBD1. The CDR3 covers 13 residues. V was clipped by 6 bases and J by 6 bases; unmatched bases: 7. From germline, CDR1 is MNHEY and CDR2 SVGEGT.

CDR3 region: CASSLVAATNEKLFF. CDR3 sequence (DNA): TGTGCCAGCAGCTTAGTGGCAGCAACTAATGAAAAACTGTTTTTT. The chain has TRBV7-6 and TRBJ1-4; D gene uncertain. The CDR3 consists of 15 residues. V lost 1 base to trimming and J lost 0 bases, with 6 bases between them. In germline, CDR1 is SGHVS, CDR2 FNYEAQ.

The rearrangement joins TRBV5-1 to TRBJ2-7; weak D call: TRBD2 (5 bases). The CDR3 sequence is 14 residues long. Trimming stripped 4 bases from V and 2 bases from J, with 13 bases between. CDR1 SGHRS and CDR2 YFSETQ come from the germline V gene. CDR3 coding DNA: TGCGCCAGCAGCCCCCCCGGACTGCCCTACGAGCAGTACTTC. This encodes CASSPPGLPYEQYF.

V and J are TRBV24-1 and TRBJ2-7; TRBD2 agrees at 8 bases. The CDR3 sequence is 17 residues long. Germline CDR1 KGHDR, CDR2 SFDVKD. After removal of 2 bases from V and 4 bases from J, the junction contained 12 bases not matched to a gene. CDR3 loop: CATSDSSIGGEWYEQYF. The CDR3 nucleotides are TGTGCCACCAGTGATTCGTCTATCGGGGGGGAGTGGTACGAGCAGTACTTC.

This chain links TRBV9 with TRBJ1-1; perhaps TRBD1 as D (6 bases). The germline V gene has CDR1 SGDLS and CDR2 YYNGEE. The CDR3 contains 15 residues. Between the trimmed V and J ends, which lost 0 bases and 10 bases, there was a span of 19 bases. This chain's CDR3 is CASSVVGGGFERAFF. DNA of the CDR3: TGTGCCAGCAGCGTAGTAGGCGGGGGCTTTGAGAGAGCTTTCTTT.

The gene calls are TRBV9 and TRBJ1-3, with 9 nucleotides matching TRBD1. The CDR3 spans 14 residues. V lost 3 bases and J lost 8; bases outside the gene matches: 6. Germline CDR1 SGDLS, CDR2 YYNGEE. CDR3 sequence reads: CASSGTRTGDTIYF. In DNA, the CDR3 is TGTGCCAGCAGCGGGACGCGGACAGGGGACACCATATATTTT.

CDR3 region: CASSLVSGGPYGYTF. CDR3 bases: TGTGCCAGCAGCTTAGTGTCCGGCGGTCCCTATGGCTACACCTTC. This chain links TRBV7-9 with TRBJ1-2; no clear D. The V end was cut by 1 base, the J end by 4 bases, with 13 bases between. Germline values: CDR1 SEHNR, CDR2 FQNEAQ (reference sequence). This CDR3 has 15 residues.

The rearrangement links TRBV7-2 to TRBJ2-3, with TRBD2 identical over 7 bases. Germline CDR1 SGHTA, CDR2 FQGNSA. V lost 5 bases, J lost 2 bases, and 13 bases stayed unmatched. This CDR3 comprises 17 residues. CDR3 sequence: CASSLYTPGLTTDTQYF. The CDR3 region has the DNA TGTGCCAGCAGCCTCTATACTCCGGGACTAACCACAGATACGCAGTATTTT.

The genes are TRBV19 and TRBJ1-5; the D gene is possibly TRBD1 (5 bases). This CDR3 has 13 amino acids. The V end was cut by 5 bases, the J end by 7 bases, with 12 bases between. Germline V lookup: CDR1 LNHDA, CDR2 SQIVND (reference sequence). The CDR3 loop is CASSVRVWQPQHF. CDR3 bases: TGTGCCAGTAGTGTCAGGGTATGGCAGCCCCAGCATTTT.

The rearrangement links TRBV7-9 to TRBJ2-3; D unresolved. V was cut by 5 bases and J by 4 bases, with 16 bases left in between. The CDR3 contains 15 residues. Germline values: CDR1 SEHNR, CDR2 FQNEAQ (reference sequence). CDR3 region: CASSPRWSGSDTQYF. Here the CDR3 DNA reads TGTGCCAGCAGCCCCAGATGGTCCGGGTCAGATACGCAGTATTTT.